These T cell receptor beta chains were read from a single sample in a study of long-term antiretroviral therapy in people with HIV. Sequencing used immunoSEQ multiplex PCR; TCRdb keeps in-frame clones, though not all of them. The table lists approximately 17,000 clones, 80% to 90% of them singletons, with about 17% in the top ten. The sequences come from unsorted PBMCs, collected 0.6 years after starting antiretroviral therapy. These receptor sequences come from a woman between 18 and 29 years old with HIV. Both conserved end residues are part of each CDR3. A D gene is named only where the DNA matches it firmly. Size tells how often a clone was seen (once, few, many) or the class of an expanded clone, and some rows leave it out.

clone_size	cdr3_length	j_call	d_call	v_call	cdr3_aa	cdr3_nt
-	17	TRBJ1-2	-	TRBV11-1	CASSPRASGLVNYGYTF	TGTGCCAGCAGCCCCCGGGCCAGTGGGCTCGTTAACTATGGCTACACCTTC
few	15	TRBJ1-4	-	TRBV2	CASSEGAPPGEKLFF	TGTGCCAGCAGTGAAGGAGCACCTCCAGGTGAAAAACTGTTTTTT
-	16	TRBJ1-1	TRBD1	TRBV6-4	CASIPTSGGVYTEAFF	TGTGCCAGCATACCGACATCAGGGGGGGTATACACTGAAGCTTTCTTT
-	15	TRBJ1-6	TRBD1	TRBV7-2	CASSSGQVDISALHF	TGTGCCAGCAGCTCCGGACAGGTAGATATTTCGGCCCTCCACTTT
-	14	TRBJ2-7	TRBD1	TRBV7-9	CASSGQGMAYEQYF	TGTGCCAGCAGCGGACAGGGGATGGCCTACGAGCAGTACTTC
-	16	TRBJ2-7	TRBD1	TRBV11-1	CASSLVSSRGRGEQYF	TGTGCCAGCAGCTTAGTATCCAGCAGGGGGCGAGGCGAGCAGTACTTC
-	14	TRBJ2-7	-	TRBV15	CATSLGWLSYEQYF	TGTGCCACCAGCTTGGGCTGGCTGTCCTACGAGCAGTACTTC
-	13	TRBJ2-1	TRBD2	TRBV4-3	CASSQDEGSGEFF	TGCGCCAGCAGCCAAGATGAAGGTAGCGGGGAGTTCTTC
few	13	TRBJ2-7	-	TRBV6-5	CASSSWGFYEQYF	TGTGCCAGCAGTTCCTGGGGCTTCTACGAGCAGTACTTC
-	14	TRBJ1-2	-	TRBV7-9	CASSLASGNYGYTF	TGTGCCAGCAGCTTAGCGTCCGGGAACTATGGCTACACCTTC
-	14	TRBJ2-7	-	TRBV28	CASTYSPGGYEQYF	TGTGCCAGCACCTACAGTCCAGGGGGGTACGAGCAGTACTTC
-	15	TRBJ1-1	-	TRBV5-8	CASSLMGGMNTEAFF	TGTGCCAGCAGCTTGATGGGTGGGATGAACACTGAAGCTTTCTTT
-	15	TRBJ1-2	-	TRBV2	CASSFTRESNYGYTF	TGTGCCAGCAGCTTCACGAGAGAGTCTAACTATGGCTACACCTTC
-	16	TRBJ2-1	TRBD2	TRBV5-4	CASGPSGGTLSNEQFF	TGTGCCTCCGGGCCCAGCGGGGGAACCCTTAGCAATGAGCAGTTCTTC
-	12	TRBJ1-2	-	TRBV11-3	CASSLGGYGYTF	TGTGCCAGCAGCTTAGGGGGCTATGGCTACACCTTC
once	15	TRBJ1-1	-	TRBV13	CASSLGLVRNTEAFF	TGTGCCAGCAGCTTAGGTTTAGTCAGAAACACTGAAGCTTTCTTT
few	13	TRBJ1-2	-	TRBV7-8	CASSASGKSGYTF	TGTGCCAGCAGCGCATCAGGGAAGTCAGGCTACACCTTC
medium-sized	14	TRBJ2-7	-	TRBV2	CASSGIGEIYEQYF	TGTGCCAGCAGTGGGATCGGAGAGATTTACGAGCAGTACTTC
-	14	TRBJ2-1	TRBD2	TRBV7-9	CASTLAGGFSEQFF	TGTGCCAGCACCCTAGCGGGAGGGTTTAGTGAGCAGTTCTTC
-	15	TRBJ1-2	TRBD1	TRBV5-1	CASSSGQGQYYGYTF	TGCGCCAGCAGCTCAGGACAGGGGCAGTACTATGGCTACACCTTC
-	15	TRBJ1-1	-	TRBV6-5	CASSFTGNPGTEAFF	TGTGCCAGCAGTTTTACAGGGAATCCGGGGACTGAAGCTTTCTTT
once	12	TRBJ2-1	-	TRBV6-6	CASSEGPNEQFF	TGTGCCAGCAGTGAGGGTCCCAATGAGCAGTTCTTC
-	14	TRBJ2-2	TRBD1	TRBV14	CASSRWTGSGELFF	TGTGCCAGCAGCCGATGGACAGGGTCCGGGGAGCTGTTTTTT
-	15	TRBJ1-4	-	TRBV2	CASSGSGATNEKLFF	TGTGCCAGCAGTGGGAGCGGTGCAACTAATGAAAAACTGTTTTTT
-	16	TRBJ2-7	-	TRBV5-1	CASTPEHRERTYEQYF	TGCGCCAGCACCCCGGAACACCGGGAGCGGACCTACGAGCAGTACTTC
-	15	TRBJ1-1	TRBD1	TRBV6-5	CASSTRGVMNTEAFF	TGTGCCAGCAGTACCAGGGGGGTAATGAACACTGAAGCTTTCTTT
-	15	TRBJ2-3	TRBD1	TRBV19	CASRLRDRSTDTQYF	TGTGCCAGCCGTCTCCGGGACAGAAGCACAGATACGCAGTATTTT